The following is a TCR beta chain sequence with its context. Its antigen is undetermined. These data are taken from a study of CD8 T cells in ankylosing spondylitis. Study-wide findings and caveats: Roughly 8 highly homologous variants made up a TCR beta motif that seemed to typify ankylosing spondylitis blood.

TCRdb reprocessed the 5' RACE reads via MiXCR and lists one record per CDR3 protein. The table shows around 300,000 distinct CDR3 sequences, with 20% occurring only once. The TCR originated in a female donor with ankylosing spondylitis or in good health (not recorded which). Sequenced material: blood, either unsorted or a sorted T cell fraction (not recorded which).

CDR3 nucleotides: TGTGCCAGCAGCGGAGAGTCAGGGAGGAGGTTGGATACGCAGTATTTT. It is translated as CASSGESGRRLDTQYF. The rearrangement uses TRBV9 and TRBJ2-3, with D possibly TRBD2 on 6 matching bases. This CDR3 has 16 residues. Germline V gene data show CDR1 as SGDLS and CDR2 as YYNGEE. V was clipped by 3 bases and J by 6 bases, with 20 bases between them.